Below are 16 T cell receptor beta chains sequenced from a single sample in a study of beta chain features in type 1 diabetes. Study conclusions and caveats: All four CD4+ subsets from Type 1 diabetes patients carried moderately but significantly shorter TCRB CDR3s.

No antigens are known for them. The sequenced template was cDNA made from the entire isolated RNA. The protocol was immunoSEQ multiplex PCR, while the TCRdb copy is restricted to in-frame clones and leaves out a portion. This table has some 330,000 clones, about 12% appearing once. Sequencing input: naive CD4+ T cells from blood. The receptors derive from a woman aged 18-29 years with type 1 diabetes.

This clone has more than one count but fewer than ten. The V gene is TRBV4-2, the J gene TRBJ2-2, with D uncertain. The CDR3 covers 13 residues. Trimming took off 4 bases at V and 1 base at J, with 4 bases between the two ends. Germline loops: CDR1 LGHNA, CDR2 YNFKEQ. The CDR3 region is CASSPQNTGELFF. The CDR3 region has the DNA TGTGCCAGCAGCCCACAGAACACCGGGGAGCTGTTTTTT.

The J gene is TRBJ2-5, the V gene TRBV29-1; 10 nucleotides match TRBD2. CDR3 length: 14 residues. V lost 1 base and J lost 5; bases outside the gene matches: 4. Germline V gene data show CDR1 as SQVTM and CDR2 as ANQGSEA. The CDR3 DNA is TGCAGCGTTGAAGTGGGTAGCGGGAGGGAGACCCAGTACTTC. It specifies CSVEVGSGRETQYF.

The rearrangement links TRBV14 to TRBJ1-4, with 7 bases aligning to TRBD1. CDR1 and CDR2 (germline): SGHDN, FVKESK. The CDR3 covers 12 residues. J lost 7 bases, V lost 6 bases, and 2 bases had no gene match. The CDR3 DNA reads as TGTGCCAGCAGACGGACAGGTGAAAAACTGTTTTTT. The encoded protein is CASRRTGEKLFF.

Only a few counts were recorded for this clone. The rearrangement links TRBV5-1 to TRBJ1-2; 7 nucleotides match TRBD1. J was trimmed by 2 bases and V by 5 bases; bases with no gene match: 3. Germline loops: CDR1 SGHRS, CDR2 YFSETQ. The CDR3 contains 13 residues. The CDR3 DNA sequence: TGCGCCAGCAGGGAACAGGGGAACTATGGCTACACCTTC. Translated, it gives CASREQGNYGYTF.

The chain combines TRBV25-1 with TRBJ1-2; no clear D. V lost 1 base and J lost 7, with 10 bases in between. CDR3 length: 13 amino acids. CDR1 and CDR2 from the germline V gene are MGHDK and SYGVNS. The CDR3 loop reads CASSELDRPGYTF. For the CDR3, the DNA is TGTGCCAGCAGTGAATTAGATCGTCCTGGCTACACCTTC.

The chain has TRBV6-5 and TRBJ2-4; weak D call: TRBD2 (6 bases). Trimming pared 6 bases from V and 4 bases from J, leaving 16 bases between. Germline values: CDR1 MNHEY, CDR2 SVGAGI. This CDR3 contains 15 residues. In nucleotides, the CDR3 is TGTGCCAGCAGCTCCGGGGGTAACCGAAAAAACATTCAGTACTTC. This codes for CASSSGGNRKNIQYF.

The table lists this clone with a few counts. The chain recombines TRBV7-2 with TRBJ1-1; D may be TRBD1 (6 bases). Germline CDR1 SGHTA, CDR2 FQGNSA. This CDR3 has 14 residues. Trimming cost V 0 bases and J 1 base, with 6 bases left between them. The CDR3 loop reads CASSLATGNTEAFF. Written as DNA, the CDR3 is TGTGCCAGCAGCTTAGCGACAGGGAACACTGAAGCTTTCTTT.

As DNA, the CDR3 is TGTGCCATCAAACGGACAGGGGCTGGGGATGAGCAGTTCTTC. Protein product: CAIKRTGAGDEQFF. The rearrangement joins TRBV28 to TRBJ2-1, with 9 bases identical to TRBD1. V shed 10 bases, J shed 8 bases, and the junction held 12 bases outside the gene matches. The CDR3 runs 14 residues. Germline loops: CDR1 MDHEN, CDR2 SYDVKM.

The V gene is TRBV12-5, the J gene TRBJ2-7, with 9 nucleotides matching TRBD1. The junction had 5 bases not matched to a gene; V was cut back by 5 bases and J by 3 bases. Germline V gene sequence: CDR1 LGHNT, CDR2 FRNRAP. This CDR3 has 14 residues. The CDR3 here is CASGPGQGIYEQYF. In DNA, the CDR3 is TGTGCTAGTGGTCCTGGACAGGGGATCTACGAGCAGTACTTC.

The chain has TRBV18 and TRBJ1-1, with a tentative D call TRBD1 (5 bases). The CDR3 has 17 amino acids. Germline V CDR1 and CDR2: KGHSH, LQKENI. Trimming took off 2 bases at V and 8 bases at J, with 24 bases between the two ends. CDR3 loop: CASSPSLGLQGRGEAFF. CDR3 nucleotides: TGTGCCAGCTCACCATCATTGGGCCTTCAGGGTCGTGGGGAAGCTTTCTTT.

On this clone: In the same sample, other DNA sequences code for this CDR3. CDR3 protein: CASSPSGTSGYNEQFF. The CDR3 DNA is TGTGCCAGCTCACCTAGCGGGACTAGCGGTTACAATGAGCAGTTCTTC. This rearrangement joins TRBV18 to TRBJ2-1; 11 bases agree with TRBD2. Germline V lookup: CDR1 KGHSH, CDR2 LQKENI. Trimming cost V 3 bases and J 4 bases; bases outside gene matches: 5. The CDR3 totals 16 residues.

This clone was recorded a few times. This sequence joins TRBV7-2 and TRBJ2-3; D is unresolved. The CDR3 is made up of 19 amino acids. Germline V gene data show CDR1 as SGHTA and CDR2 as FQGNSA. Trimming took 2 bases from V and 2 from J, leaving 23 bases between them. As DNA, the CDR3 is TGTGCCAGCAGCTTAATTGGAGCGACGTATGGCCTCCTCACAGATACGCAGTATTTT. This gives the protein CASSLIGATYGLLTDTQYF.

The V call is TRBV2, the J call TRBJ2-3, with 8 bases fitting TRBD2. V shed 11 bases and J 0 bases; nucleotides not matched to a gene: 7. The CDR3 consists of 14 residues. Germline V gene sequence: CDR1 SNHLY, CDR2 FYNNEI. The DNA of the CDR3 is TGTGCCGGGCAAGCGGGGGACAGCACAGATACGCAGTATTTT. Protein sequence: CAGQAGDSTDTQYF.

CDR3 protein: CASSPGGPSGYYNEQFF. As DNA, the CDR3 is TGTGCCAGCAGCCCCGGGGGGCCTAGCGGTTACTACAATGAGCAGTTCTTC. The chain carries TRBV28 and TRBJ2-1; maybe TRBD2 (7 bases). CDR1 and CDR2 (germline): MDHEN, SYDVKM. The CDR3 extends over 17 amino acids. The ends were cut back, 6 bases at V and 3 bases at J, with 21 bases in the middle.

The chain employs TRBV7-8 and TRBJ2-2; D remains ambiguous. There are 10 residues in the CDR3. Looked up from germline, CDR1 is SGHVS and CDR2 is FQNEAQ. Trimming stripped 8 bases from V and 7 bases from J, with 5 bases between. DNA for the CDR3: TGTGCCAGCTCGGGCGGGGAGCTGTTTTTT. The encoded protein is CASSGGELFF.

There are a few counts of this clone. The sample has other DNA sequences that encode this CDR3 too. CDR3 residues: CASSPRTGIYNEQFF. In DNA form, the CDR3 reads TGTGCCAGCAGCCCACGAACAGGGATCTACAATGAGCAGTTCTTC. The genes are TRBV7-9 and TRBJ2-1, with D maybe TRBD1 (6 bases). The CDR3 contains 15 residues. CDR1 and CDR2 (germline): SEHNR, FQNEAQ (reference sequence). V shed 5 bases and J shed 3 bases, with 14 bases lying between them.